What follows describes a single T cell receptor beta chain. Recruitment covered fewer than 25 US areas and drew participants whose ages spanned roughly 18 to 89 years. Donors were grouped by their self-reported clinical history. Participants in the exposed group had met a COVID-19 case in the 2 weeks before joining the study. Trimming stripped 3 bases from V and 11 bases from J, with 16 bases between. The CDR3 covers 12 residues. The V gene's germline CDR1 is GTSNPN and CDR2 SVGIG (reference sequence). The record originates from a study of blood T cell repertoires in COVID-19. The authors' processing: Amplified reference gene primers provided the basis for estimating nucleated cell counts. Assay used: immunoSEQ multiplex PCR; TCRdb lists only in-frame clones, some missing. Clonal size and the V and J genes are those of that table, whereas D and trimming came from the DNA. The sample holds approximately 200,000 clones; about 90% are singletons and the top ten take under 4.5%.

V and J are TRBV30 and TRBJ1-2; D uncertain. The clonotype originates from a woman younger than 45 who had been exposed to COVID-19. Sequenced: PBMCs or T cells enriched from blood (not recorded which). The CDR3 here is CAWSQDYMRYTF. CDR3 coding DNA: TGTGCCTGGAGCCAAGACTACATGAGGTACACCTTC.